This TCR beta chain came from a study of blood T cell repertoires in COVID-19. Sequencing was performed with immunoSEQ multiplex PCR; in TCRdb, only in-frame clones are kept and a portion is missing. The repertoire consists of some 50,000 clones, with more than 75% occurring once and the leading ten covering around 28%. This clone showed up just once. The specimen sequenced was peripheral blood. The receptor comes from a human donor in a cohort sampled during active COVID-19.

CDR3 sequence: CASSWGQGLMDEQFF. Here the CDR3 DNA reads TGTGCCAGCAGCTGGGGACAGGGCCTAATGGATGAGCAGTTCTTC. This chain joins TRBV5-6 and TRBJ2-1; TRBD1 agrees at 9 bases. Germline lookup yields CDR1 SGHDT and CDR2 YYEEEE. This CDR3 is 15 amino acids long. Trimming removed 3 bases from V and 8 bases from J; junction bases left unmatched: 9.